The 27 T cell receptor beta chains below were found in one sample sequenced in a study of blood T cell repertoires in COVID-19. Assay used: immunoSEQ multiplex PCR; TCRdb lists only in-frame clones, some missing. The table records about 56,000 clones, approximately 86% of them present only once. The specimen sequenced was peripheral blood. The receptors derive from a man aged 50 or older with active COVID-19.

This clone has just one count. V usage is TRBV2 and J usage is TRBJ1-2; possibly TRBD1 for D (5 bases). Germline V gene sequence: CDR1 SNHLY, CDR2 FYNNEI. There are 12 residues in the CDR3. CDR3 amino acids: CEGNRLSSGYTF. The CDR3 DNA follows: TGTGAGGGGAACAGGCTATCCTCTGGCTACACCTTC.

The genes are TRBV29-1 and TRBJ1-2, with D possibly matching TRBD1 (6 bases). V was clipped by 7 bases and J by 7 bases, with 19 bases between them. The CDR3 consists of 13 residues. Germline CDR1 is SQVTM and CDR2 is ANQGSEA. This chain's CDR3 is CSALMGGAFGYTF. CDR3 DNA sequence: TGCAGCGCTTTAATGGGGGGGGCTTTTGGCTACACCTTC.

This chain uses TRBV2 with TRBJ1-2; D is perhaps TRBD1 (5 bases). CDR3 length: 16 residues. Germline V CDR1 and CDR2: SNHLY, FYNNEI. Trimming left V 6 bases short and J 7 bases short, with 24 bases between. In DNA, the CDR3 is TGTGCCAGCAGGGGATTTACCGGGACTGTCATTTTTGGCTACACCTTC. The encoded protein is CASRGFTGTVIFGYTF.

The CDR3 DNA reads TGCGCCAGCAGCCTTACGGGAGGGGGCTACAATGAGCAGTTCTTC. Encoded protein: CASSLTGGGYNEQFF. This chain connects TRBV5-1 to TRBJ2-1; TRBD2 aligns across 8 bases. Germline CDR1 reads SGHRS; CDR2 reads YFSETQ. With V trimmed by 4 bases and J by 3 bases, 6 bases remained unmatched. CDR3 length: 15 residues.

The chain has TRBV7-2 and TRBJ2-7; 8 bases map to TRBD1. CDR3 size: 16 residues. Unmatched junction bases numbered 10, after V lost 5 bases and J lost 1 base. Germline CDR1 is SGHTA and CDR2 is FQGNSA. As DNA, the CDR3 is TGTGCCAGCAGCCCACTGACAGGGGACGGGTCCTACGAGCAGTACTTC. Its protein is CASSPLTGDGSYEQYF.

This clone was found once. The chain has TRBV4-1 and TRBJ2-2, with 8 bases fitting TRBD2. Germline V gene lookup returns CDR1 MGHRA and CDR2 YSYEKL. There are 15 residues in the CDR3. With 4 bases clipped from V and 6 bases from J, the junction kept 7 bases outside the gene matches. This chain's CDR3 is CASSPAGTRAGELFF. As DNA, the CDR3 is TGCGCCAGCAGCCCCGCCGGGACTAGGGCCGGGGAGCTGTTTTTT.

The V call is TRBV6-1, the J call TRBJ1-2; no clear D. Per germline, CDR1 MNHNS and CDR2 SASEGT. V gave up 1 base and J gave up 7 bases, with 13 bases separating them. The CDR3 is made up of 14 amino acids. CDR3 DNA: TGTGCCAGCAGTGAAGGAGGGATTACTTCTGGCTACACCTTC. As protein: CASSEGGITSGYTF.

The chain has TRBV4-3 and TRBJ2-7; 7 bases map to TRBD2. Trimming took 0 bases from V and 2 from J; bases not matched to a gene: 7. Germline CDR1 LGHNA, CDR2 YSLEER. The CDR3 covers 16 residues. The CDR3 nucleotides are TGCGCCAGCAGCCAAGATTTCCCGGGGGGACCCTACGAGCAGTACTTC. It encodes CASSQDFPGGPYEQYF.

The chain couples TRBV4-1 to TRBJ2-7; TRBD1 aligns across 10 bases. With 4 bases clipped from V and 7 bases from J, the junction kept 1 base outside the gene matches. The CDR3 runs to 12 residues. Germline assignment: CDR1 MGHRA and CDR2 YSYEKL. The CDR3: CASSRTGGEQYF. DNA of the CDR3: TGCGCCAGCAGCCGGACAGGGGGGGAGCAGTACTTC.

This chain uses TRBV11-2 with TRBJ2-7, with a possible D match to TRBD2 (7 bases). The CDR3 totals 19 residues. Trimming cost V 3 bases and J 1 base, with 25 bases left between them. Germline V lookup: CDR1 SGHAT, CDR2 FQNNGV. CDR3 sequence: CASSLLSGGLQKGSYEQYF. Here the CDR3 DNA reads TGTGCCAGCAGCTTGCTCTCGGGGGGCCTCCAGAAAGGGTCCTACGAGCAGTACTTC. Together with reference TRBV11-2 and TRBJ2-7, the CDR3 gives the full variable domain: EAGVAQSPRYKIIEKRQSVAFWCNPISGHATLYWYQQILGQGPKLLIQFQNNGVVDDSQLPKDRFSAERLKGVDSTLKIQPAKLEDSAVYLCASSLLSGGLQKGSYEQYFGPGTRLTVT.

The V and J genes are TRBV20-1 and TRBJ1-1; D perhaps matches TRBD1 (5 bases). Trimming removed 3 bases from V and 3 bases from J, with 8 bases in between. The CDR3 runs 12 residues. The germline gives CDR1 DFQATT, CDR2 SNEGSKA (reference sequence). As DNA, the CDR3 is TGCAGTGCTAGTTGGGGGGACACTGAAGCTTTCTTT. This sequence encodes CSASWGDTEAFF.

Only one count was recorded for this clone. The rearrangement uses TRBV18 and TRBJ2-7, with 7 positions matching TRBD1. This CDR3 has 13 amino acids. V lost 3 bases to trimming and J lost 1 base; unmatched junction nucleotides: 0. Germline V gene lookup returns CDR1 KGHSH and CDR2 LQKENI. The CDR3 protein is CASSPTGSYEQYF. The CDR3 DNA reads as TGTGCCAGCTCACCGACAGGGTCCTACGAGCAGTACTTC. The variable domain in full, with the rest retrieved from reference TRBV18 and TRBJ2-7, is NAGVMQNPRHLVRRRGQEARLRCSPMKGHSHVYWYRQLPEEGLKFMVYLQKENIIDESGMPKERFSAEFPKEGPSILRIQQVVRGDSAAYFCASSPTGSYEQYFGPGTRLTVT.

This clone was detected once. Mismatch with germline at one junction end may stem from a read error. The chain is built from TRBV3-1 (or the pseudogene TRBV3-2) and TRBJ2-7; tentative D call: TRBD2 (5 bases). The length of the CDR3 is 13 residues. Germline loops: CDR1 LGHDT, CDR2 YNNKEL (reference sequence). The DNA for the CDR3 is TGTGCCAGCAGCCAAGATCGGACTCCCCCCACCGTCTTC. Its protein product is CASSQDRTPPTVF.

J is TRBJ2-3 and V is TRBV7-2; TRBD1 agrees at 8 bases. The length of the CDR3 is 14 residues. The ends lost 4 bases at V and 6 bases at J; junction bases unmatched: 6. Per the germline V gene, CDR1 is SGHTA and CDR2 is FQGNSA. CDR3 loop: CASSSRQGTDTQYF. DNA of the CDR3: TGTGCCAGCAGCTCCCGACAGGGGACGGATACGCAGTATTTT.

The V and J genes are TRBV7-2 and TRBJ1-3; unclear D gene. CDR1 is SGHTA, CDR2 FQGNSA, per germline. The V and J ends lost 3 bases and 5 bases respectively, with 8 bases between them. The CDR3 is 13 residues long. CDR3: CASSLRSRNTIYF. The CDR3 nucleotides read TGTGCCAGCAGCTTGCGGTCGAGAAACACCATATATTTT.

V gene TRBV3-1 (or the pseudogene TRBV3-2) combines with J gene TRBJ2-1, with 7 bases identical to TRBD1. V shed 1 base and J 10 bases; nucleotides not matched to a gene: 7. The CDR3 extends over 14 amino acids. Per germline, CDR1 LGHDT and CDR2 YNNKEL (reference sequence). In DNA form, the CDR3 reads TGTGCCAGCAGCCAAGGGCAGGGGGTAGGGGAGCAGTTCTTC. Its translation: CASSQGQGVGEQFF.

The rearrangement joins TRBV7-9 to TRBJ1-2; 7 bases map to TRBD1. The V gene end was trimmed by 5 bases and the J gene end by 2 bases; junction bases not matched to a gene: 8. This CDR3 is built from 15 residues. The germline V gene encodes CDR1 SEHNR and CDR2 FQNEAQ (reference sequence). The chain's CDR3 is CASSPKTGPNYGYTF. Written as DNA, the CDR3 is TGTGCCAGCAGCCCCAAGACAGGGCCCAACTATGGCTACACCTTC.

Of note for this clone: Relative to the germline gene, one junction end is altered; a read error may explain this. The genes are TRBV11-1 and TRBJ2-1, with a possible D match to TRBD1 (7 bases). The CDR3 loop spans 13 amino acids. Germline CDR1 is SGHAT and CDR2 is FQDESV (reference sequence). The CDR3 is CASGLQGGNEQFF. The CDR3 coding sequence is TGTGCCAGCGGCTTGCAGGGGGGCAATGAGCAGTTCTTC.

The genes are TRBV5-4 and TRBJ1-1; maybe TRBD1 (5 bases). Trimming shortened V by 2 bases and J by 10 bases, and 12 bases separated the two germline ends. The CDR3 length is 12 residues. Germline V gene sequence: CDR1 SGHNT, CDR2 YYREEE (reference sequence). The CDR3 protein is CASSFSDGGAFF. CDR3 DNA: TGTGCCAGCAGCTTTTCAGACGGGGGAGCTTTCTTT.

This chain uses TRBV7-2 with TRBJ1-2, with D possibly being TRBD1 (6 bases). CDR3 length: 13 residues. Germline assignment: CDR1 SGHTA and CDR2 FQGNSA. The V gene lost 5 bases and the J gene lost 6 bases, with 13 bases spanning the gap. The CDR3 protein is CASSPTGGDGYTF. The CDR3 DNA reads as TGTGCCAGCAGCCCGACGGGGGGCGATGGCTACACCTTC.

The V and J genes are TRBV7-8 and TRBJ1-1; TRBD1 is a possible D gene (5 bases). The germline V and J ends were trimmed by 6 bases and 1 base, with 12 bases remaining between them. Germline V gene data show CDR1 as SGHVS and CDR2 as FQNEAQ. CDR3 size: 14 residues. The CDR3 DNA sequence: TGTGCCAGCAGGGGAAGGCAGGGGAACACTGAAGCTTTCTTT. It codes for CASRGRQGNTEAFF.

Regarding this clone: One junction end disagrees with the germline gene, perhaps due to a read error. This rearrangement joins TRBV5-6 to TRBJ1-2; tentative D call: TRBD1 (5 bases). The CDR3 spans 14 residues. Germline CDR1 SGHDT, CDR2 YYEEEE. The CDR3 spells CASSLDGTNYGYTF. Written as DNA, the CDR3 is TGTGCCAGCAGCTTGGACGGGACTAATTATGGCTACACCTTC.

This clone was recorded only once. The chain has TRBV5-1 and TRBJ2-5, with a weak D call TRBD1 (6 bases). Germline V lookup: CDR1 SGHRS, CDR2 YFSETQ. The CDR3 runs to 15 residues. Trimming cost V 1 base and J 2 bases, with 12 bases left between them. The CDR3 DNA reads as TGCGCCAGCAGCTTGTCAACAGGGCGGCAAGAGACCCAGTACTTC. Translated, it gives CASSLSTGRQETQYF.

The chain employs TRBV12-3 or TRBV12-4 and TRBJ2-5; D might be TRBD2 (5 bases). CDR3 length equals 11 residues. Trimming pared 6 bases from V and 7 bases from J, leaving 9 bases between. In DNA, the CDR3 is TGTGCCAGCAGGAGCGGATGGACCCAGTACTTC. Amino acid sequence: CASRSGWTQYF.

V gene TRBV10-3 combines with J gene TRBJ2-1; a possible D gene is TRBD2 (6 bases). The length of the CDR3 is 15 residues. Trimming took 4 bases from V and 3 from J, leaving 13 bases between them. Germline CDR1 reads ENHRY; CDR2 reads SYGVKD. CDR3 region: CAISVGNGGYNEQFF. The CDR3 DNA reads TGTGCCATCAGTGTCGGGAACGGGGGCTACAATGAGCAGTTCTTC.

The chain links TRBV19 to TRBJ2-1; perhaps TRBD1 as D (6 bases). There are 15 residues in the CDR3. Per the germline V gene, CDR1 is LNHDA and CDR2 is SQIVND (reference sequence). V was trimmed by 10 bases and J by 1 base, leaving 17 bases between them. CDR3 nucleotides: TGTGCCACCCGGGTCTGGGGGCTTTCCTACAATGAGCAGTTCTTC. Translated, it gives CATRVWGLSYNEQFF.

This sequence joins TRBV30 and TRBJ1-1, with 7 positions matching TRBD1. The CDR3 totals 13 residues. In germline, CDR1 is GTSNPN, CDR2 SVGIG (reference sequence). The ends lost 4 bases at V and 5 bases at J; junction bases unmatched: 7. The CDR3 loop reads CAWIDRVGTEAFF. CDR3 sequence (DNA): TGTGCCTGGATTGACAGGGTTGGTACTGAAGCTTTCTTT.